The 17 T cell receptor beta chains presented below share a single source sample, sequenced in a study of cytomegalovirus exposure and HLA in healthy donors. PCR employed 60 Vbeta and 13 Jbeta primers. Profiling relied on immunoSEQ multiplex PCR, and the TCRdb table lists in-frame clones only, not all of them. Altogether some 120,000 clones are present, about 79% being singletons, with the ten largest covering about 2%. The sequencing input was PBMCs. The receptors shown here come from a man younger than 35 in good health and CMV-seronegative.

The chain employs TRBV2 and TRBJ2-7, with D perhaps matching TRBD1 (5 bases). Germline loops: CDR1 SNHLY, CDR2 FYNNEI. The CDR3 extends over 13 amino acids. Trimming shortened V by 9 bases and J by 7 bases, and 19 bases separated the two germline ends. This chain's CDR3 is CASLSSDTLEQYF. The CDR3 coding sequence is TGTGCCAGTCTTAGTTCGGACACCTTGGAGCAGTACTTC.

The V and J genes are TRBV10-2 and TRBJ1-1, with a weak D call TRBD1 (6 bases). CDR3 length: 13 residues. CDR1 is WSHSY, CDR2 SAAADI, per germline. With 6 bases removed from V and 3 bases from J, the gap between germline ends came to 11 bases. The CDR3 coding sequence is TGCGCCAGCAGCGAGGGGGAGGACACTGAAGCTTTCTTT. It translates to CASSEGEDTEAFF.

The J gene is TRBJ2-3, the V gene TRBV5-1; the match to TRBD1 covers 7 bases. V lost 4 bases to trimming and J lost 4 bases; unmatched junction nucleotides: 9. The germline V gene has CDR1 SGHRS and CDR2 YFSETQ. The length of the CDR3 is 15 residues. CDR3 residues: CASSVDRPEADTQYF. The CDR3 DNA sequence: TGCGCCAGCAGCGTGGACAGGCCAGAGGCAGATACGCAGTATTTT.

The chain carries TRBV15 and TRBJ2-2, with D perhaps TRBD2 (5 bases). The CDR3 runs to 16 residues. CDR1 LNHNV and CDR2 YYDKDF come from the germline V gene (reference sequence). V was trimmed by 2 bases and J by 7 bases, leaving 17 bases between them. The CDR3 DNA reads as TGTGCCACCAGCAGAAGTAAGACCTTAGGAGGCGGGGAGCTGTTTTTT. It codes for CATSRSKTLGGGELFF.

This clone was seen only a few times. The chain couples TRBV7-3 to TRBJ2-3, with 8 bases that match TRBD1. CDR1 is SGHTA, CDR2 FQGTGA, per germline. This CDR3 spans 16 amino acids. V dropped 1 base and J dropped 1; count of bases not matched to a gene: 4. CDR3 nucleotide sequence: TGTGCCAGCAGCTTAAGCCCGACAGGGGGCACAGATACGCAGTATTTT. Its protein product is CASSLSPTGGTDTQYF.

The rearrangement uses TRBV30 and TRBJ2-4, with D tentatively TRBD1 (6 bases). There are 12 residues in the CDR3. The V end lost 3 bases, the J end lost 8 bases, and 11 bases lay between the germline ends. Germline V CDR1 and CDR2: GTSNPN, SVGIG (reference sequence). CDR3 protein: CAWSRGSDIQYF. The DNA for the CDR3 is TGTGCCTGGAGCAGGGGCTCGGACATTCAGTACTTC.

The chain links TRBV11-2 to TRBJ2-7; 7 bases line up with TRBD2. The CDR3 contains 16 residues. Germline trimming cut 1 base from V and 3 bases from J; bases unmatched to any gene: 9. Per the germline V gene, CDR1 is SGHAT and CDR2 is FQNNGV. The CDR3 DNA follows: TGTGCCAGCAGCTTAGGAGGCGGGAGTCAATTCTACGAGCAGTACTTC. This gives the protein CASSLGGGSQFYEQYF. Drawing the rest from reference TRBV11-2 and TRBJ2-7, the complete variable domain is EAGVAQSPRYKIIEKRQSVAFWCNPISGHATLYWYQQILGQGPKLLIQFQNNGVVDDSQLPKDRFSAERLKGVDSTLKIQPAKLEDSAVYLCASSLGGGSQFYEQYFGPGTRLTVT.

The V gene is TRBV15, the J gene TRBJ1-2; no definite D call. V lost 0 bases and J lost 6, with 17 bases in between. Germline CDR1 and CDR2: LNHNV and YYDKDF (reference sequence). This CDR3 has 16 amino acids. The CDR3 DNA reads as TGTGCCACCAGCAGAGATAGTCGGCAGGCCCGTGATGGCTACACCTTC. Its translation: CATSRDSRQARDGYTF.

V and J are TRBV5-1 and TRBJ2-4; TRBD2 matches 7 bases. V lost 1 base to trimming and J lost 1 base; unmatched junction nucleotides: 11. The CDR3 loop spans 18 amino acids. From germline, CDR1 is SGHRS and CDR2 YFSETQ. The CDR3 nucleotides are TGCGCCAGCAGCTTGCCGGGCGGGAGCGGGTTGGCCAAAAACATTCAGTACTTC. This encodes CASSLPGGSGLAKNIQYF.

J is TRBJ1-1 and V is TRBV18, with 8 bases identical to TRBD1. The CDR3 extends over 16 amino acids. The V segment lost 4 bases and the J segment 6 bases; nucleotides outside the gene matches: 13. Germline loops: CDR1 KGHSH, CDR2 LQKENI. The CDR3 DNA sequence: TGTGCCAGCTCACGAGGACAGGGAAAGTTGTCCGCTGAAGCTTTCTTT. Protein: CASSRGQGKLSAEAFF. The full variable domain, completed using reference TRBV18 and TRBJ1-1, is NAGVMQNPRHLVRRRGQEARLRCSPMKGHSHVYWYRQLPEEGLKFMVYLQKENIIDESGMPKERFSAEFPKEGPSILRIQQVVRGDSAAYFCASSRGQGKLSAEAFFGQGTRLTVV.

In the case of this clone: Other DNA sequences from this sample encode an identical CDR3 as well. The CDR3 is CSVEVGGISGRVSGELFF. For the CDR3, the DNA is TGCAGCGTTGAAGTGGGAGGGATTAGCGGGAGAGTGTCTGGGGAGCTGTTTTTT. The chain carries TRBV29-1 and TRBJ2-2, with 9 nucleotides matching TRBD2. Germline values: CDR1 SQVTM, CDR2 ANQGSEA. The V segment lost 1 base and the J segment 8 bases; nucleotides outside the gene matches: 17. This CDR3 is 18 amino acids long.

The CDR3 sequence is CASSSGVPQPQHF. DNA for the CDR3: TGTGCCAGTAGTTCGGGGGTCCCTCAGCCCCAGCATTTT. The rearrangement uses TRBV19 and TRBJ1-5, with D tentatively TRBD1 (5 bases). CDR1 and CDR2 from the germline V gene are LNHDA and SQIVND (reference sequence). The CDR3 is made up of 13 amino acids. Trimming took 5 bases from V and 6 from J, leaving 11 bases between them. The full variable domain, in which reference TRBV19 and TRBJ1-5 provide the parts outside the CDR3, is DGGITQSPKYLFRKEGQNVTLSCEQNLNHDAMYWYRQDPGQGLRLIYYSQIVNDFQKGDIAEGYSVSREKKESFPLTVTSAQKNPTAFYLCASSSGVPQPQHFGDGTRLSIL.

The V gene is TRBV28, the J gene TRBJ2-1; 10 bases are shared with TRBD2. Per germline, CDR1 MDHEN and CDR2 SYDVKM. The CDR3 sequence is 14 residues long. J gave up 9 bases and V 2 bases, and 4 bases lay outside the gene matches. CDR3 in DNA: TGTGCCAGCAGTTTAGCTAGCGGGAGATCTGAGCAGTTCTTC. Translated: CASSLASGRSEQFF.

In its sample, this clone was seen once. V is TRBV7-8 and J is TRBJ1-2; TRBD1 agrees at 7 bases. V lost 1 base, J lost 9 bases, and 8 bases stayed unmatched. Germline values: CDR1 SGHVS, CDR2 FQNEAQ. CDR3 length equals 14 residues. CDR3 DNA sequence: TGTGCCAGCAGCTTAGAAAGGGGACAGTTACGCTACACCTTC. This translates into CASSLERGQLRYTF.

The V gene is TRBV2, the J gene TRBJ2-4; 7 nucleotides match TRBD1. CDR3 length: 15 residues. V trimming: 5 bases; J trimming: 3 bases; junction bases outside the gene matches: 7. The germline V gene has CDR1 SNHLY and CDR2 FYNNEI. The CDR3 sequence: CASSRQGLGKNIQYF. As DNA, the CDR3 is TGTGCCAGCAGTAGACAGGGTTTGGGCAAAAACATTCAGTACTTC.

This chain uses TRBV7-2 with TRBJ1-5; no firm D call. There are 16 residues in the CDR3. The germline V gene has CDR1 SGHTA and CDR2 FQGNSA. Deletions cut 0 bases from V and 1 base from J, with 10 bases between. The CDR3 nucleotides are TGTGCCAGCAGCTTAGCAGGGAGTAGAAGCAATCAGCCCCAGCATTTT. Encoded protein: CASSLAGSRSNQPQHF.

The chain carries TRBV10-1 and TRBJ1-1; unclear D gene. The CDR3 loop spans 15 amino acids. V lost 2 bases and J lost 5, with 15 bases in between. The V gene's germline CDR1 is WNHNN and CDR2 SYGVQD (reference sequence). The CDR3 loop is CASSETGGGLTEAFF. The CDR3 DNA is TGCGCCAGCAGTGAGACGGGTGGCGGGTTAACTGAAGCTTTCTTT.